The rows below give T cell receptor beta chains drawn from one sample of a study of T-cell memory formation after mild COVID-19. Each CDR3 protein gets one entry after TCRdb re-called the 5' RACE reads with MiXCR. The sample has around 450,000 distinct CDR3 sequences, 24% seen once. The sample was PBMCs or a T cell subset sorted from them (not recorded which). Receptor source: an adult woman who had mild COVID-19 (a few samples of this study predate the infection). Cell type and time point are not known. CDR3s include the opening cysteine and the closing phenylalanine or tryptophan. Each record gives: D gene, V gene, clone size, J gene, CDR3 protein, CDR3 DNA. D genes are given only for firm matches. Clone size, where shown, is once, few, many, or a class for clones that have expanded.

>-|TRBV24-1|few|TRBJ2-1
CATSDQGLTNNEQFF
TGTGCCACCAGTGACCAAGGACTTACCAACAATGAGCAGTTCTTC
>-|TRBV29-1|many|TRBJ2-5
CSVGRAQETQYF
TGCAGCGTTGGTCGCGCCCAAGAGACCCAGTACTTC
>TRBD1|TRBV27|many|TRBJ2-7
CASSPGTGLNYEQYF
TGTGCCAGCAGCCCCGGGACAGGGCTTAACTACGAGCAGTACTTC
>-|TRBV12-3/TRBV12-4|-|TRBJ1-1
CASSLLGGAFF
TGTGCCAGCAGTTTGCTGGGGGGCGCTTTCTTT
>-|TRBV10-3|few|TRBJ2-7
CAISESTRSSRSYEQYF
TGTGCCATCAGTGAGTCGACTCGTAGCTCCCGCTCCTACGAGCAGTACTTC
>-|TRBV30|few|TRBJ2-1
CAWSVSAYNEQFF
TGTGCCTGGAGTGTCTCGGCGTACAATGAGCAGTTCTTC
>TRBD2|TRBV9|few|TRBJ2-1
CASSAPGLVISEQFF
TGTGCCAGCAGCGCCCCGGGACTAGTAATTTCTGAGCAGTTCTTC
>-|TRBV5-1|few|TRBJ1-4
CASSTRSPAEKLFF
TGCGCCAGCAGCACCCGGTCGCCGGCGGAAAAACTGTTTTTT
>-|TRBV7-9|few|TRBJ1-1
CASSPQGAASGTAFF
TGTGCCAGCAGCCCCCAAGGGGCAGCGTCTGGAACGGCTTTCTTT
>-|TRBV4-1|many|TRBJ2-3
CASSQKGSGPDTQYF
TGCGCCAGCAGCCAGAAGGGGTCAGGGCCAGATACGCAGTATTTT
>-|TRBV7-2|-|TRBJ1-1
CASKGVLGPNTEAFF
TGTGCGAGCAAGGGGGTTTTAGGGCCTAACACTGAAGCTTTCTTT
>-|TRBV29-1|few|TRBJ2-1
CSAAPDYRNEQFF
TGCAGCGCCGCCCCGGACTATAGGAATGAGCAGTTCTTC
>-|TRBV3-1|few|TRBJ2-7
CASSRPPGTQYF
TGTGCCAGCAGCCGTCCGCCAGGCACGCAGTACTTC
>TRBD1|TRBV4-3|few|TRBJ1-3
CASSLNPGTGASGNTIYF
TGCGCCAGCAGCCTAAACCCCGGGACAGGAGCCTCTGGAAACACCATATATTTT
>-|TRBV10-3|-|TRBJ1-6
CAIKSVEGSNSPLHF
TGTGCCATCAAAAGCGTCGAAGGGTCAAATTCACCCCTCCACTTT
>-|TRBV4-3|-|TRBJ2-1
CASSPGVAVNDEQFF
TGCGCCAGCAGCCCGGGGGTTGCGGTCAACGATGAGCAGTTCTTC
>-|TRBV6-2/TRBV6-3|-|TRBJ2-1
CASKEGSRNWFF
TGTGCCAGCAAGGAGGGGTCAAGGAATTGGTTCTTC
>TRBD1|TRBV5-1|-|TRBJ2-7
CASSLSLGQGRAYEQYF
TGCGCCAGCAGCCTGAGCTTGGGACAGGGGAGGGCCTACGAGCAGTACTTC
>-|TRBV9|-|TRBJ1-1
CASSVDTGTTEAFF
TGTGCCAGCAGCGTAGATACAGGGACAACTGAAGCTTTCTTT
>-|TRBV5-6|-|TRBJ2-1
CASSLPAEGGGNEQFF
TGTGCCAGCAGCTTGCCCGCAGAGGGCGGCGGGAATGAGCAGTTCTTC
>-|TRBV20-1|-|TRBJ1-2
CSARSLYGYTF
TGCAGTGCTAGGAGCCTCTATGGCTACACCTTC
>-|TRBV6-5|-|TRBJ2-3
CASSSPLSPDTQYF
TGTGCCAGCAGTTCCCCTTTGAGTCCAGATACGCAGTATTTT
>-|TRBV6-2/TRBV6-3|few|TRBJ2-3
CASGLLLTDTQYF
TGTGCCAGCGGACTACTACTAACAGATACGCAGTATTTT
>-|TRBV5-1|-|TRBJ2-5
CASSSRRRQETQYF
TGCGCCAGCAGCTCGAGACGGCGCCAAGAGACCCAGTACTTC
>-|TRBV12-3/TRBV12-4|few|TRBJ2-5
CASSSNRARQETQYF
TGTGCCAGCAGTAGCAACCGAGCTCGGCAAGAGACCCAGTACTTC
>-|TRBV4-3|-|TRBJ2-2
CASSNTDTTGELFF
TGCGCCAGCAGCAACACGGACACCACCGGGGAGCTGTTTTTT
>-|TRBV2|few|TRBJ1-3
CASSDDVSGNTIYF
TGTGCCAGCAGTGATGATGTCTCTGGAAACACCATATATTTT
>-|TRBV12-3/TRBV12-4|-|TRBJ2-1
CASSLGRGEYNEQFF
TGTGCCAGCAGTTTAGGCAGGGGGGAATACAATGAGCAGTTCTTC
>TRBD1|TRBV25-1|-|TRBJ1-4
CASSANSGTVAEKLFF
TGTGCCAGCAGTGCCAATTCTGGGACAGTGGCTGAAAAACTGTTTTTT
>-|TRBV7-9|many|TRBJ2-5
CASSLGSVRLETQYF
TGTGCCAGCAGCTTGGGCTCGGTCAGGTTGGAGACCCAGTACTTC
>-|TRBV14|few|TRBJ2-1
CASSPYRYDEQFF
TGTGCCAGCAGCCCATATCGATATGATGAGCAGTTCTTC
>TRBD2|TRBV10-3|-|TRBJ2-3
CAISEGLAGGDTQYF
TGTGCCATCAGTGAAGGGCTAGCGGGGGGAGATACGCAGTATTTT
>-|TRBV3-1|-|TRBJ1-1
CASSQDGQAMNTEAFF
TGTGCCAGCAGCCAAGATGGACAAGCTATGAACACTGAAGCTTTCTTT
>-|TRBV7-8|-|TRBJ2-1
CASSFLSREQFF
TGTGCCAGCAGCTTCTTGTCCAGGGAGCAGTTCTTC
>TRBD1|TRBV5-5|few|TRBJ1-4
CASSFRDSANEKLFF
TGTGCCAGCAGCTTCCGGGACAGTGCTAATGAAAAACTGTTTTTT
>TRBD1|TRBV6-1|many|TRBJ2-7
CASSEAAGQASYEQYF
TGTGCCAGCAGTGAAGCGGCGGGACAGGCCTCCTACGAGCAGTACTTC
>TRBD1|TRBV6-6|-|TRBJ1-4
CASSYVGTGATNEKLFF
TGTGCCAGCAGTTACGTTGGGACAGGGGCAACTAATGAAAAACTGTTTTTT
>TRBD2|TRBV6-5|-|TRBJ2-5
CASSQGTSGGHRGETQYF
TGTGCCAGCAGTCAGGGGACTAGCGGGGGTCACCGAGGAGAGACCCAGTACTTC
>TRBD2|TRBV9|few|TRBJ2-3
CASSPQGLVTDTQYF
TGTGCCAGCAGCCCCCAAGGACTAGTGACAGATACGCAGTATTTT
>-|TRBV6-2/TRBV6-3|once|TRBJ2-1
CASSYSDTGEQFF
TGTGCCAGCAGTTACTCAGACACGGGAGAGCAGTTCTTC
>TRBD2|TRBV5-1|few|TRBJ2-7
CASSFTSGGSEQYF
TGCGCCAGCAGCTTTACTAGCGGGGGGAGCGAGCAGTACTTC
>-|TRBV7-6|-|TRBJ1-2
CASSRTRGKFNYGYTF
TGTGCCAGCAGCCGGACCAGGGGCAAATTTAACTATGGCTACACCTTC
>-|TRBV6-5|-|TRBJ2-1
CASSYSNSHNEQFF
TGTGCCAGCAGTTACTCGAATTCCCACAATGAGCAGTTCTTC
>-|TRBV20-1|-|TRBJ1-3
CSARGPRRSLGNTIYF
TGCAGTGCTAGGGGTCCCAGGCGAAGCCTCGGAAACACCATATATTTT
>-|TRBV18|-|TRBJ2-1
CASSPPGSYHSSYNEQFF
TGTGCCAGCTCACCACCGGGCAGTTACCACAGCTCCTACAATGAGCAGTTCTTC
>-|TRBV9|once|TRBJ2-1
CASSVVGSRSNEQFF
TGTGCCAGCAGCGTAGTCGGGTCCCGGTCCAATGAGCAGTTCTTC
>-|TRBV7-9|-|TRBJ2-4
CASSQEAWEDIQYF
TGTGCCAGCAGCCAAGAGGCCTGGGAAGACATTCAGTACTTC
>TRBD1|TRBV12-3/TRBV12-4|-|TRBJ2-7
CASSPRTGGEGYEQYF
TGTGCCAGCAGCCCGAGGACAGGGGGAGAGGGATACGAGCAGTACTTC
>TRBD2|TRBV6-2/TRBV6-3|-|TRBJ2-7
CASNVGRPGDEQYF
TGTGCCAGCAATGTCGGGAGGCCGGGGGACGAGCAGTACTTC
>-|TRBV30|-|TRBJ1-5
CAWSPPGASNQPQHF
TGTGCCTGGAGCCCCCCGGGGGCGAGCAATCAGCCCCAGCATTTT
>TRBD2|TRBV7-3|few|TRBJ2-1
CASSLTLAGGYNEQFF
TGTGCCAGCAGCTTAACGCTAGCGGGAGGCTACAATGAGCAGTTCTTC
>-|TRBV7-9|few|TRBJ2-1
CASSLTRADNEQFF
TGTGCCAGCAGCCTGACTAGGGCCGACAATGAGCAGTTCTTC
>TRBD1|TRBV7-8|-|TRBJ2-1
CASSPWDREDNEQFF
TGTGCCAGCAGCCCGTGGGACAGGGAAGACAATGAGCAGTTCTTC
>-|TRBV20-1|-|TRBJ2-7
CSARGSGPWVYEQYF
TGCAGTGCTAGGGGCAGCGGTCCTTGGGTCTACGAGCAGTACTTC
>-|TRBV5-5|few|TRBJ1-2
CASSADFGGYTF
TGTGCCAGCAGCGCCGACTTCGGAGGCTACACCTTC